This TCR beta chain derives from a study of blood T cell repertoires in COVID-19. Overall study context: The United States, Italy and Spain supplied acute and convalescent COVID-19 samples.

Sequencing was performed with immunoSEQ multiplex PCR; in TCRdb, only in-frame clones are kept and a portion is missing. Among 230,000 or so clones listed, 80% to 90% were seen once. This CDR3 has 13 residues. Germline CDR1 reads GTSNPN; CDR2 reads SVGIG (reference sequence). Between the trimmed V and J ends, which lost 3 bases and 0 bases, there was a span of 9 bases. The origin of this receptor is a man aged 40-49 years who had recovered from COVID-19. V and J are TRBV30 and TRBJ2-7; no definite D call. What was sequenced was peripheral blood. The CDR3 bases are TGTGCCTGGAGCTCGTCCTTCTCCTACGAGCAGTACTTC. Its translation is CAWSSSFSYEQYF.